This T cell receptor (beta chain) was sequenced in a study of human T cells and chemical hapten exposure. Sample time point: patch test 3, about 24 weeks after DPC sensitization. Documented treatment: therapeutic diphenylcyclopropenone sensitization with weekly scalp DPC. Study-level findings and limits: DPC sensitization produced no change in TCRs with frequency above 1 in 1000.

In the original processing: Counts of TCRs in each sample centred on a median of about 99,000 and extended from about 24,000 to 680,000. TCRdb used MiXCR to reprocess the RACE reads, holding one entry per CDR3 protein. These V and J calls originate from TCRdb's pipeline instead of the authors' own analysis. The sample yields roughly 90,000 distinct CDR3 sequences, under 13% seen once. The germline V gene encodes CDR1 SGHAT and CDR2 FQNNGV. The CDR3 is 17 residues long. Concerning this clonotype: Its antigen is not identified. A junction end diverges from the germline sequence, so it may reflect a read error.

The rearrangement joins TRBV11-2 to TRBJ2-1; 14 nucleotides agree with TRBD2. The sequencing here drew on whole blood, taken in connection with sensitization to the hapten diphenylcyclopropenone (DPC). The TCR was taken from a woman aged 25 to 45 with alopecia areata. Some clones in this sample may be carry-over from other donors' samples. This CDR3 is CVSSRGLTSGRGDEQFF. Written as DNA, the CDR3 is TGTGTCAGCAGCCGCGGACTGACTAGCGGGAGGGGCGATGAGCAGTTCTTC.